The 13 T cell receptor beta chains given below trace back to one sample, sequenced in a study of cytomegalovirus exposure and HLA in healthy donors. The PCR contained 60 Vbeta and 13 Jbeta primers. The method was immunoSEQ multiplex PCR; TCRdb's version includes in-frame clones alone and lacks a portion of them. Of 200,000 to 250,000 clones in the sample, 65% to 85% were seen once. What was sequenced was PBMCs. Receptor source: a man over 45 in good health and CMV-seronegative.

The V call is TRBV6-5, the J call TRBJ2-5; TRBD2 aligns across 13 bases. TRBJ2-7 matches the DNA end more closely, so the J call is doubtful. This CDR3 is 15 amino acids long. CDR1 is MNHEY and CDR2 is SVGAGI in the germline V gene. As DNA, the CDR3 is TGTGCCAGCAGTTCCGCGACTAGCGGGAGGTACGAGCAGTACTTC. This translates into CASSSATSGRYEQYF.

The rearrangement links TRBV19 to TRBJ2-1; 10 bases agree with TRBD2. CDR3 size: 15 residues. Germline values: CDR1 LNHDA, CDR2 SQIVND (reference sequence). Germline trimming cut 1 base from V and 4 bases from J; bases unmatched to any gene: 1. CDR3: CASSIVSGRYNEQFF. As DNA, the CDR3 is TGTGCCAGTAGTATAGTTAGCGGGAGGTACAATGAGCAGTTCTTC.

The V call is TRBV10-3, the J call TRBJ2-7; 10 nucleotides match TRBD2. Germline CDR1 and CDR2: ENHRY and SYGVKD. J gave up 0 bases and V 0 bases, and 8 bases lay outside the gene matches. CDR3 length equals 18 residues. The CDR3 DNA reads as TGTGCCATCAGTGAGTCGAGATCAAGCGGGAGGGACTCCTACGAGCAGTACTTC. Its translation: CAISESRSSGRDSYEQYF.

The gene calls are TRBV19 and TRBJ2-7, with 8 positions matching TRBD1. The CDR3 totals 14 residues. The trim removed 2 bases at V and 7 bases at J, leaving 7 bases unmatched. Germline assignment: CDR1 LNHDA and CDR2 SQIVND (reference sequence). For the CDR3, the DNA is TGTGCCAGTAGTATAACCCAGGGGGCTAGGGAGCAGTACTTC. It specifies CASSITQGAREQYF.

The CDR3 is CATGPGQAAGANVLTF. As DNA, the CDR3 is TGTGCCACCGGACCGGGACAGGCTGCTGGGGCCAACGTCCTGACTTTC. The V gene is TRBV15, the J gene TRBJ2-6, with TRBD1 matching 8 bases. The CDR3 consists of 16 residues. V lost 8 bases and J lost 2; bases outside the gene matches: 8. The germline CDR1 and CDR2 sequences are LNHNV and YYDKDF (reference sequence).

This clone was counted between two and nine times. This chain joins TRBV5-1 and TRBJ2-3; 11 bases align to TRBD2. Germline CDR1 and CDR2: SGHRS and YFSETQ. V gave up 6 bases and J gave up 6 bases; unmatched junction bases: 9. The CDR3 loop spans 15 amino acids. The CDR3 DNA follows: TGCGCCAGCACCTCCATGGGGACTAGCGGTGATACGCAGTATTTT. As protein: CASTSMGTSGDTQYF.

The genes are TRBV11-2 and TRBJ1-1; no reliable D call. The V end was cut by 1 base, the J end by 1 base, with 4 bases between. Per the germline V gene, CDR1 is SGHAT and CDR2 is FQNNGV. The CDR3 has 13 amino acids. The CDR3 nucleotides are TGTGCCAGCAGCTTAGTCAAGAACACTGAAGCTTTCTTT. Its translation is CASSLVKNTEAFF. The full variable domain, completed using reference TRBV11-2 and TRBJ1-1, is EAGVAQSPRYKIIEKRQSVAFWCNPISGHATLYWYQQILGQGPKLLIQFQNNGVVDDSQLPKDRFSAERLKGVDSTLKIQPAKLEDSAVYLCASSLVKNTEAFFGQGTRLTVV.

For the CDR3, the DNA is TGTGCCAGCAGCTTCTACGGCGGGCAAGAGACCCAGTACTTC. Amino acid sequence: CASSFYGGQETQYF. This rearrangement joins TRBV5-6 to TRBJ2-5; TRBD2 might be the D (5 bases). This CDR3 is 14 amino acids long. From germline, CDR1 is SGHDT and CDR2 YYEEEE. Trimming took 2 bases from V and 2 from J, leaving 10 bases between them.

This clone was picked up one time. V is TRBV18 and J is TRBJ1-1, with D uncertain. Per germline, CDR1 KGHSH and CDR2 LQKENI. The CDR3 contains 14 residues. Trimming cost V 6 bases and J 0 bases, with 11 bases left between them. For the CDR3, the DNA is TGTGCCAGCTCGATTTGGCACATGAACACTGAAGCTTTCTTT. This translates into CASSIWHMNTEAFF.

The V gene is TRBV11-2, the J gene TRBJ1-1; no firm D call. The V end lost 8 bases, the J end lost 1 base, and 11 bases lay between the germline ends. The CDR3 spans 13 residues. Germline CDR1 and CDR2: SGHAT and FQNNGV. CDR3 residues: CASAEARNTEAFF. In nucleotides, the CDR3 is TGTGCCAGCGCCGAGGCCAGGAACACTGAAGCTTTCTTT. The full variable domain, with the rest looked up from reference TRBV11-2 and TRBJ1-1, is EAGVAQSPRYKIIEKRQSVAFWCNPISGHATLYWYQQILGQGPKLLIQFQNNGVVDDSQLPKDRFSAERLKGVDSTLKIQPAKLEDSAVYLCASAEARNTEAFFGQGTRLTVV.

V and J are TRBV5-1 and TRBJ1-6, with no clear D. The CDR3 loop spans 16 amino acids. CDR1 and CDR2 from the germline V gene are SGHRS and YFSETQ. V dropped 4 bases and J dropped 8 bases, with 19 bases sitting between them. CDR3 nucleotides: TGCGCCAGCAGCGCTAGGACGGGGAACGACTATTCACCCCTCCACTTT. Translated: CASSARTGNDYSPLHF.

This clone has more than one count but fewer than ten. DNA for the CDR3: TGTGCCAGCAGGGAGGATGAAAAACTGTTTTTT. Translated, it gives CASREDEKLFF. J is TRBJ1-4 and V is TRBV25-1, with D uncertain. From germline, CDR1 is MGHDK and CDR2 SYGVNS. The V end was cut by 6 bases, the J end by 6 bases, with 5 bases between. This CDR3 contains 11 residues.

The chain is built from TRBV4-1 and TRBJ2-5, with D possibly being TRBD2 (7 bases). The end of the DNA is better explained by TRBJ2-7, so the J call may be wrong. Germline V gene lookup returns CDR1 MGHRA and CDR2 YSYEKL. The CDR3 totals 14 residues. In nucleotides, the CDR3 is TGCGCCAGCAGCCACGGGGGGCCGGGGTACGAGCAGTACTTC. This encodes CASSHGGPGYEQYF.